These T cell receptor beta chains were read from a single sample in a study of cytomegalovirus exposure and HLA in healthy donors. Assay: immunoSEQ multiplex PCR; the TCRdb copy retains only in-frame clones and omits some. The table lists 150,000 to 200,000 clones, over 70% of them singletons. Sequenced: PBMCs. The source is a man in his fifties or sixties in good health and CMV-seropositive. CDR3s include the opening cysteine and the closing phenylalanine or tryptophan. D genes are given only for firm matches.

d_gene: NA
v_gene: TRBV15
CDR3aa: CATSSPRGRRDTEAFF

d_gene: TRBD1
v_gene: TRBV14
CDR3aa: CASSQAGQVGLEQYF

d_gene: NA
v_gene: TRBV19
CDR3aa: CASSFGGRTYEQYF

d_gene: TRBD1
v_gene: TRBV18
CDR3aa: CASSLRQGGETQYF

d_gene: NA
v_gene: TRBV6-1
CDR3aa: CASSPRGSGTDTQYF

d_gene: TRBD2
v_gene: TRBV4-2
CDR3aa: CASRDSGRHTQYF

d_gene: NA
v_gene: TRBV7-9
CDR3aa: CASSLFWGQEAFF

d_gene: NA
v_gene: TRBV18
CDR3aa: CASSPPGANNQPQHF

d_gene: NA
v_gene: TRBV4-1
CDR3aa: CASSQNAVTDTQYF

d_gene: NA
v_gene: TRBV28
CDR3aa: CASSPPPGLGYGYTF

d_gene: NA
v_gene: TRBV2
CDR3aa: CASRSGPSYEQYF

d_gene: NA
v_gene: TRBV10-3
CDR3aa: CAISPDSNYGYTF

d_gene: NA
v_gene: TRBV11-3
CDR3aa: CASSQGYGNTIYF

d_gene: NA
v_gene: TRBV7-9
CDR3aa: CASSRHALNTEAFF

d_gene: TRBD2
v_gene: TRBV5-1
CDR3aa: CASSTQPGGPYEQYF

d_gene: TRBD1
v_gene: TRBV6-1
CDR3aa: CASWPGQVMNTEAFF

d_gene: NA
v_gene: TRBV29-1
CDR3aa: CSAARTNEQYF

d_gene: TRBD1
v_gene: TRBV30
CDR3aa: CAWSAGQGQPQHF

d_gene: NA
v_gene: TRBV7-3
CDR3aa: CASSFRKETEAFF

d_gene: NA
v_gene: TRBV6-4
CDR3aa: CASNTRGQGRNNEQFF

d_gene: NA
v_gene: TRBV18
CDR3aa: CASSFTANTEAFF

d_gene: NA
v_gene: TRBV5-1
CDR3aa: CASSHRETQYF

d_gene: TRBD1
v_gene: TRBV5-1
CDR3aa: CASSLGQGGEAFF

d_gene: NA
v_gene: TRBV2
CDR3aa: CASSREQGRQPQHF

d_gene: NA
v_gene: TRBV11-2
CDR3aa: CASSLKAGLFTGELFF

d_gene: TRBD1
v_gene: TRBV19
CDR3aa: CASSATTGVRNSPLHF

d_gene: TRBD2
v_gene: TRBV5-1
CDR3aa: CASSLFFTSGGAWEQFF